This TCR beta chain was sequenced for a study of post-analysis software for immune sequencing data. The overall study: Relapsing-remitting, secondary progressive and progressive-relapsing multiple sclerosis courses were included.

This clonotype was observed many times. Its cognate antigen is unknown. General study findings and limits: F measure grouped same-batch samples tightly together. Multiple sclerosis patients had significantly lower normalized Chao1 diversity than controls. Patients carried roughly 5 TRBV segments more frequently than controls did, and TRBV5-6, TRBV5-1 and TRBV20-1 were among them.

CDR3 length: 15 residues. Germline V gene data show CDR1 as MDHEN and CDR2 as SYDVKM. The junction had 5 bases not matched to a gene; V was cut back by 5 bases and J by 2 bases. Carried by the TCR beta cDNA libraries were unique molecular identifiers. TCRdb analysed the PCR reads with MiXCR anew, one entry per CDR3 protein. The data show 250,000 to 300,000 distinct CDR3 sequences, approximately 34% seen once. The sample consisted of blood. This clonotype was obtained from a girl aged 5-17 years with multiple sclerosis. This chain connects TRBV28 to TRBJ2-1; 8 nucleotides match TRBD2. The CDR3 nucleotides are TGTGCCAGCAGTAGTATAGCGGGGACCTACAATGAGCAGTTCTTC. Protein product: CASSSIAGTYNEQFF.